The following is a TCR beta chain sequence with its context. The target of this receptor is not known. Base qualities are not recorded, but no much larger clone differs from it by a single base. Via the germline V gene (reference sequence), CDR1 is WNHNN and CDR2 SYGVQD. V drops 1 base and J drops 1 base, leaving 7 bases in between. The CDR3 starts with the cysteine, ends with the phenylalanine, and has 14 residues. The CDR3 DNA has 42 bases and is translated from base 1. Libraries were built with the immunoSEQ multiplex PCR assay. The study's own analysis went as follows. To diagnose cytomegalovirus status from the catalog of TCR beta chain sequences, a statistical classification framework was built. TCRdb mirrors the immuneACCESS table, restricted to in-frame sequences. Some clones are absent from its copies; in checked studies, under half trace to an unresolved V gene, and the reason for the others is unknown. That table gives V, J and clone size, and the DNA gave D and trimming. This sample is represented by 65,000 to 95,000 clones; approximately 94% of them were singletons. The top ten clonotypes cover around 3.5% of the sample.

This sample was taken from a study of cytomegalovirus exposure and HLA in healthy donors (dated by TCRdb to 2015 to 2018). General notes on the study: According to a later analysis, one platform produced both the roughly 130 validation repertoires and the 666 repertoires of the first cohort. The study aimed to test whether cataloging public T cell receptors could reveal signatures of past pathogen exposure. A separate validation cohort of over a hundred different subjects was used in addition to the roughly 640-subject first cohort. To predict cytomegalovirus infection status, the study brought together high-throughput TCR immunosequencing, statistical association of individual TCRs with disease status, and machine learning. Study-wide findings and limitations: The authors suggested that the approach could potentially be extended to other disease states and immunological phenotypes. A later analysis found that TCRs clustered in the first cohort also tended to co-occur in the roughly 110 validation repertoires, with more than 90% of cluster scores above 0. Cytomegalovirus status was reported to be diagnosed by the classifier with high specificity and sensitivity in both the original and validation cohorts. Most TCR sequences were observed very rarely across donors, whereas some public TCRs were present in many individuals. A later analysis lacked HLA typing for the validation cohort, so it scored co-occurrence in that cohort across all 120 or so repertoires. In vitro tests confirmed that a few of the cytomegalovirus-associated TCR beta chains recognize cytomegalovirus antigens. A total of 150 to 200 TCR beta chains were listed by the study as associated with cytomegalovirus.

The donors were included in the validation cohort of some 120 subjects, a group kept apart from the roughly 670-subject first cohort. The sample consisted of PBMCs. The sequence was obtained from a woman in her thirties in good health and CMV-seronegative. Recombination joined TRBV10-1 with TRBJ1-1, with no confidently assigned D gene. The CDR3 reads CASSEFPRNTEAFF. At the DNA level, the sequence is TGCGCCAGCAGTGAGTTCCCTCGGAACACTGAAGCTTTCTTT.